This TCR beta chain was recorded in a study of T cell responses to AZD1222 COVID-19 vaccine. With V trimmed by 6 bases and J by 6 bases, 5 bases remained unmatched. CDR1 and CDR2 from the germline V gene are KGHDR and SFDVKD. The CDR3 is made up of 15 amino acids. Second-dose schedules of about 4 or about 12 weeks were combined. Profiled with immunoSEQ multiplex PCR; TCRdb holds only in-frame clones, not every one. The data contain some 150,000 clones, over 85% of them seen just once; the ten biggest clones take up 1.5% to 2%. This receptor was identified in an adult who received the AZD1222 COVID-19 vaccine. The rearrangement links TRBV24-1 to TRBJ2-1; TRBD2 agrees at 12 bases. This sample comprised peripheral blood, obtained 28 days after the second AZD1222 dose. This CDR3 is CATSPTSGSFNEQFF. The CDR3 DNA sequence: TGTGCCACCAGTCCGACTAGCGGGAGTTTCAATGAGCAGTTCTTC.